Included here is one TCR beta chain sequence, with context. This sample is drawn from a study of T cells expressing NK-cell markers. Per the germline V gene, CDR1 is SGHAT and CDR2 is FQNNGV. The CDR3 length is 18 residues. TCRdb reprocessed the 5' RACE reads and reports one entry per CDR3 protein, with no DNA. This sample's table reports 400,000 to 550,000 distinct CDR3 sequences. The origin of this receptor is a woman aged 18 to 69 in good health. This rearrangement joins TRBV11-2 to TRBJ2-5; TCRdb lists TRBD2, though no DNA is available to test this call. Sequencing was carried out using blood T cells: a sorted CD56 or NKG2C T cell subset, CD4+ or CD8+ T cells, or bulk PBMC T cells (not recorded which). CDR3 sequence: CASSLNPPLAGLGETQYF.